A selection of T cell receptor beta chains follows, all from one sample in a study of T cell responses to AZD1222 COVID-19 vaccine. TCRdb keeps only in-frame clones here, not all; method: immunoSEQ multiplex PCR. The sample includes roughly 130,000 clones, 87% of them seen just once. The specimen comprised peripheral blood, sampled on day 0 of AZD1222 vaccination. All receptors derive from an adult in good health. Each CDR3 is given with its conserved first and last residue. Fields, in order: D gene, V gene, clone size, J gene, CDR3 DNA, CDR3 protein. D genes are given only for firm matches. Expanded clones are given a class, and other clones once, few, many or no size at all.

TRBD2	TRBV5-4	NA	TRBJ2-5	TGTGCCAGCAGCCGCGGACTAGCGGGGGGGGAGACCCAGTACTTC	CASSRGLAGGETQYF
NA	TRBV5-1	NA	TRBJ2-7	TGCGCCAGCAGCGCCGGACAGGGAGGGGAAGACGAGCAGTACTTC	CASSAGQGGEDEQYF
NA	TRBV7-2	once	TRBJ2-7	TGTGCCAGCAGCCCACAAGGTCTACTCTACGAGCAGTACTTC	CASSPQGLLYEQYF
TRBD2	TRBV27	NA	TRBJ2-5	TGTGCCAGCAGACCTGGGACTAGCGGGGCGCTGGGGCAAGAGACCCAGTACTTC	CASRPGTSGALGQETQYF
NA	TRBV19	NA	TRBJ1-1	TGTGCCAGTAGCGATTTGGCACTGAACACTGAAGCTTTCTTT	CASSDLALNTEAFF
NA	TRBV10-3	NA	TRBJ1-3	TGTGCCACCTCGGACAGCTCTGGAAACACCATATATTTT	CATSDSSGNTIYF
TRBD1	TRBV30	NA	TRBJ1-4	TGTGCCTGGAGTAGGGACAGGGTGGGAGGTGGAGAAAAACTGTTTTTT	CAWSRDRVGGGEKLFF
TRBD1	TRBV4-3	NA	TRBJ1-3	TGCGCCAGCAGCCAAGAGACAGGGGCAGGTGGAAACACCATATATTTT	CASSQETGAGGNTIYF
TRBD1	TRBV6-2/TRBV6-3	NA	TRBJ1-1	TGTGCCAGCAGTCCCGGGACAGGGGGATCGGCTTTCTTT	CASSPGTGGSAFF
NA	TRBV5-1	NA	TRBJ1-4	TGCGCCAGCAGCTTGGGCAGGTCTAATGAAAAACTGTTTTTT	CASSLGRSNEKLFF
NA	TRBV19	few	TRBJ2-2	TGTGCCTCCCGACCTGGGGGATACACCGGGGAGCTGTTTTTT	CASRPGGYTGELFF
TRBD1	TRBV19	NA	TRBJ1-1	TGTGCCAGTACACAGGGGGCGGCCACTGAAGCTTTCTTT	CASTQGAATEAFF
NA	TRBV15	once	TRBJ1-2	TGTGCCACCAGCAGAAACAGGGGCTACACCTTC	CATSRNRGYTF
NA	TRBV6-5	NA	TRBJ1-3	TGTGCCAGTCTAGTAGACTCTGGAAACACCATATATTTT	CASLVDSGNTIYF
NA	TRBV6-6	NA	TRBJ2-7	TGTGCCAGCAGTCGATCGGACACGCCGGTGTTCTACGAGCAGTACTTC	CASSRSDTPVFYEQYF
TRBD1	TRBV28	NA	TRBJ1-1	TGTGCCAGCAGTTCGGGACAGATGAACACTGAAGCTTTCTTT	CASSSGQMNTEAFF
TRBD1	TRBV4-1	NA	TRBJ1-5	TGCGCCAGCAGCAAACAGGGGGGAAACAATCAGCCCCAGCATTTT	CASSKQGGNNQPQHF
NA	TRBV2	NA	TRBJ2-7	TGTGCCAGCAGTCTCAGGGCGGACGAGCAGTACTTC	CASSLRADEQYF
NA	TRBV29-1	NA	TRBJ1-4	TGCAGCGCTACGAGGGGTGAAAAACTGTTTTTT	CSATRGEKLFF
NA	TRBV12-3/TRBV12-4	NA	TRBJ1-1	TGTGCCAGCAGTGTGACAGCGAACACTGAAGCTTTCTTT	CASSVTANTEAFF
TRBD1	TRBV9	few	TRBJ1-1	TGTGCCAGCAGCGTAGGGGCAGGGGGCGGCATGAACACTGAAGCTTTCTTT	CASSVGAGGGMNTEAFF
NA	TRBV7-9	NA	TRBJ2-7	TGTGCCAGCAGCAAAGCCAGCGGACATAGCTCCTACGAGCAGTACTTC	CASSKASGHSSYEQYF
NA	TRBV9	NA	TRBJ2-1	TGTGCCAGCAGCGTCTCCTACAATGAGCAGTTCTTC	CASSVSYNEQFF
TRBD2	TRBV7-2	once	TRBJ2-1	TGTGCCAGCAGCCCCCCGGGACTAGCGGGGGAGGGGGGGATCTTC	CASSPPGLAGEGGIF
NA	TRBV7-2	NA	TRBJ2-2	TGTGCCAGCAGCCAATCGAAAGCCGGGGAGCTGTTTTTT	CASSQSKAGELFF
NA	TRBV19	NA	TRBJ1-5	TGTGCCAGTAGATGGGGAGATAATAGCAATCAGCCCCAGCATTTT	CASRWGDNSNQPQHF
NA	TRBV11-2	NA	TRBJ2-3	TGTGCCAGCAGCTTAGATAGTTCGGGGGTAGAGACAGATACGCAGTATTTT	CASSLDSSGVETDTQYF
TRBD2	TRBV19	few	TRBJ2-7	TGTGCCACCCGACTAGCGGGGGAGCAGTACTTC	CATRLAGEQYF
NA	TRBV5-5	NA	TRBJ1-1	TGTGCCAGCAGCTTGGCGGCTTCAGTCACTGAAGCTTTCTTT	CASSLAASVTEAFF
NA	TRBV3-1/TRBV3-2	NA	TRBJ2-2	TGTGCCAGCAGCCATGGGGGATCGAACACCGGGGAGCTGTTTTTT	CASSHGGSNTGELFF
TRBD1	TRBV5-6	NA	TRBJ1-5	TGTGCCAGCAGCCGTAAAATTGGACAGGGGCATCAGCCCCAGCATTTT	CASSRKIGQGHQPQHF
TRBD2	TRBV28	NA	TRBJ2-1	TGTGCCAGCTACCCTGCGAGCGGGGGGAGGAATGAGCAGTTCTTC	CASYPASGGRNEQFF
TRBD1	TRBV6-1	NA	TRBJ1-1	TGTGCCAGCAGTGAGCCAAACAGGGGGCGATATGAAGCTTTCTTT	CASSEPNRGRYEAFF
NA	TRBV20-1	NA	TRBJ1-1	TGCAGTGTCCGACGGGTAGAAGCTTTCTTT	CSVRRVEAFF
NA	TRBV6-1	NA	TRBJ2-2	TGTGCCAGCAGTGAAGGGACCGGGACCGGGGAGCTGTTTTTT	CASSEGTGTGELFF
NA	TRBV29-1	NA	TRBJ1-2	TGCAGCGCCCTGGCAGCAGGCTACACCTTC	CSALAAGYTF
NA	TRBV28	NA	TRBJ2-3	TGTGCCAGCAGTCAGACAGGGAGGACGCAGTATTTT	CASSQTGRTQYF
TRBD2	TRBV5-6	NA	TRBJ2-7	TGTGCCAGCAGCTTGTCCCGAATCCGGTCCGCTAGCGGGCAGTACTTC	CASSLSRIRSASGQYF
TRBD1	TRBV7-9	once	TRBJ2-2	TGTGCCAGCAGCGTCAGGGGGCAGAGCACCGGGGAGCTGTTTTTT	CASSVRGQSTGELFF
NA	TRBV28	NA	TRBJ1-2	TGTGCCAGCAGTTTAGGGCTTTGGTATGGCTACACCTTC	CASSLGLWYGYTF
NA	TRBV7-7	NA	TRBJ2-3	TGTGCCAGCAGCTTACAACGCGGGTCGGGCCTTCAAGATACGCAGTATTTT	CASSLQRGSGLQDTQYF
NA	TRBV25-1	NA	TRBJ1-5	TGTGCCAGCAGTGAATTAGTCAGCAATCAGCCCCAGCATTTT	CASSELVSNQPQHF
NA	TRBV11-2	NA	TRBJ2-1	TGTGCCAGCAGCTTAGAGGGGAGTAGCAGGGATGAGCAGTTCTTC	CASSLEGSSRDEQFF
NA	TRBV24-1	NA	TRBJ2-3	TGTGCCACCTCGGGCGGGGTTAGCACAGATACGCAGTATTTT	CATSGGVSTDTQYF
NA	TRBV19	NA	TRBJ1-5	TGTGCCAGTTCATACCAGGACGGAAATCAGCCCCAGCATTTT	CASSYQDGNQPQHF